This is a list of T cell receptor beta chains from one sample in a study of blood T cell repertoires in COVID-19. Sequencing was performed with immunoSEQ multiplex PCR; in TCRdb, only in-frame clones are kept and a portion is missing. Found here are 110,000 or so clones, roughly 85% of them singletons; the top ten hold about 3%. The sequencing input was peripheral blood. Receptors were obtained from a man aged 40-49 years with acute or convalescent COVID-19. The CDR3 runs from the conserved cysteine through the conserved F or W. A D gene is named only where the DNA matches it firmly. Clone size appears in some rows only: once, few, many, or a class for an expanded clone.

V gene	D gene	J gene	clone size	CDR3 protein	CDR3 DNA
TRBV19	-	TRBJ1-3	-	CASSIAPQKRAGYTIYF	TGTGCCAGTAGTATAGCCCCTCAGAAAAGGGCGGGGTACACCATATATTTT
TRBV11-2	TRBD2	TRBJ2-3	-	CASSLERGGTDTQYF	TGTGCCAGCAGCTTAGAGCGGGGGGGCACAGATACGCAGTATTTT
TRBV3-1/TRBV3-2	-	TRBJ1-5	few	CASSQETGQWPQHF	TGTGCCAGCAGCCAAGAGACCGGACAGTGGCCCCAGCATTTT
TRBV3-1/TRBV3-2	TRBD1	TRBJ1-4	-	CASSQMTGATEKLFF	TGTGCCAGCAGCCAGATGACAGGGGCGACTGAAAAACTGTTTTTT
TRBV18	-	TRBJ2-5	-	CASSRYGTPQETQYF	TGTGCCAGCTCACGATACGGGACACCCCAAGAGACCCAGTACTTC
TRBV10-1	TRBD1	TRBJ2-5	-	CASRRTGATGETQYF	TGCGCCAGCAGAAGGACAGGGGCCACGGGAGAGACCCAGTACTTC
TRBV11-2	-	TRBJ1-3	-	CASSLVQGAGNTIYF	TGTGCCAGCAGCTTAGTTCAGGGTGCCGGAAACACCATATATTTT
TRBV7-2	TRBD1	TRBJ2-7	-	CASSPTRDRVTRSYEQYF	TGTGCCAGCAGTCCTACCCGGGACAGGGTCACGAGGTCCTACGAGCAGTACTTC
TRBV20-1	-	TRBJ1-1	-	CSASRTEAFF	TGCAGTGCTAGCCGGACAGAAGCTTTCTTT
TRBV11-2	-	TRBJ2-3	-	CASSLMGGGLRDTQYF	TGTGCCAGCAGCTTAATGGGGGGGGGCCTTAGAGATACGCAGTATTTT
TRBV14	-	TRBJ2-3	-	CASSQERQSTDTQYF	TGTGCCAGCAGCCAAGAGAGACAGAGCACAGATACGCAGTATTTT
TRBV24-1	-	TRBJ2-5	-	CATSDLNLRGRETQYF	TGTGCCACCAGTGACCTAAACCTCAGGGGAAGGGAGACCCAGTACTTC
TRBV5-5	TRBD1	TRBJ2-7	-	CASMDRGSYEQYF	TGTGCCAGCATGGACAGGGGCTCCTACGAGCAGTACTTC
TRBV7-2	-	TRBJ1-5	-	CASSLTGNQPQHF	TGTGCCAGCAGCTTAACAGGGAACCAGCCCCAGCATTTT
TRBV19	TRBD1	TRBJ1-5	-	CASTPTAGQGYQPQHF	TGTGCCAGTACCCCCACTGCCGGACAGGGGTATCAGCCCCAGCATTTT
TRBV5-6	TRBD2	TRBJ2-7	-	CASAPVQGGSEQYF	TGTGCCAGCGCCCCGGTTCAGGGAGGGTCAGAGCAGTACTTC
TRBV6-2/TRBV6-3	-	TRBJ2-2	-	CASSTPSGTMPPGELFF	TGTGCCAGCAGTACCCCCTCCGGGACAATGCCGCCGGGGGAGCTGTTTTTT
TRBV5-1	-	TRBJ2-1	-	CASSLATDYNEQFF	TGCGCCAGCAGCTTGGCCACAGATTACAATGAGCAGTTCTTC
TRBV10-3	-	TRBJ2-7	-	CAISVGAVPGEQYF	TGTGCCATCAGTGTGGGGGCCGTGCCGGGGGAGCAGTACTTC
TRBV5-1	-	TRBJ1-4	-	CASSLKGVRANEKLFF	TGCGCCAGCAGCTTGAAGGGGGTAAGGGCTAATGAAAAACTGTTTTTT
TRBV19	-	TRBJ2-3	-	CASSIPFSTDTQYF	TGTGCCAGTAGTATACCGTTTAGCACAGATACGCAGTATTTT
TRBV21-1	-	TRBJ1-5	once	CASWGTVSQPQHF	TGTGCCAGCTGGGGGACAGTCTCTCAGCCCCAGCATTTT
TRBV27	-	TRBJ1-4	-	CASSGQGREKLFF	TGTGCCAGCAGTGGGCAGGGTCGAGAAAAACTGTTTTTT
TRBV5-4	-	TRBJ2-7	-	CASSFYRGGGNEQYF	TGTGCCAGCAGCTTCTACAGGGGGGGTGGGAACGAGCAGTACTTC
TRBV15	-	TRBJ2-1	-	CATSRAGLVDNEQFF	TGTGCCACCAGCAGGGCGGGACTGGTAGACAATGAGCAGTTCTTC
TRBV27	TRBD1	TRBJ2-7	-	CASSPQTGVGYEQYF	TGTGCCAGCAGTCCCCAGACAGGGGTCGGCTACGAGCAGTACTTC
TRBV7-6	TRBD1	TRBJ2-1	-	CASSFGQGASNEQFF	TGTGCCAGCAGCTTCGGACAGGGGGCTTCCAATGAGCAGTTCTTC
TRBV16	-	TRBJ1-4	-	CASSRGQNEKLFF	TGTGCCAGCAGCAGGGGCCAAAATGAAAAACTGTTTTTT
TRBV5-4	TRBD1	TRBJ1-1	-	CASRTGNKAFF	TGTGCCAGCCGGACAGGGAATAAAGCTTTCTTT
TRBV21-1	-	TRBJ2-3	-	CASSPRQGSTDTQYF	TGTGCCAGCAGCCCTAGACAGGGTAGCACAGATACGCAGTATTTT
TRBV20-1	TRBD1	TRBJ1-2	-	CSASSDRDSSFNYGYTF	TGCAGTGCTAGTTCCGATCGGGACAGTTCCTTTAACTATGGCTACACCTTC
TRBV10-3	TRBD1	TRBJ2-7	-	CAIEPGTGVIHEQYF	TGTGCCATCGAACCCGGGACAGGGGTTATCCACGAGCAGTACTTC
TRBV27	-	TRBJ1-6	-	CASRQTGPGALHF	TGTGCCAGCAGACAAACAGGGCCCGGGGCCCTCCACTTT
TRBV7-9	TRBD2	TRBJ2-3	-	CASSLVGGLGSDTQYF	TGTGCCAGCAGCTTAGTTGGGGGACTAGGTTCAGATACGCAGTATTTT
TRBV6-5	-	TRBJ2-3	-	CASSYRLGDTQYF	TGTGCCAGCAGTTACCGACTAGGAGATACGCAGTATTTT